This T cell receptor beta chain was obtained from a study of blood T cell repertoires in COVID-19. In its sample, this clone was seen a few times. Generated by immunoSEQ multiplex PCR, the TCRdb table keeps only in-frame clones and is missing some. The sample has about 200,000 clones; around four fifths are singletons. Unmatched junction bases numbered 8, after V lost 4 bases and J lost 0 bases. The CDR3 spans 17 residues. The germline V gene has CDR1 SGHNT and CDR2 YYREEE (reference sequence). The TCR sequence derives from a man aged 60-69 years with COVID-19, enrolled during active disease. The chain joins TRBV5-4 to TRBJ1-2; 11 bases line up with TRBD1. Sequencing used peripheral blood. The CDR3 bases are TGTGCCAGCAGCCGGGACAGGGGGGCCGATCCTAACTATGGCTACACCTTC. Amino acids: CASSRDRGADPNYGYTF.